The clone carrying this T cell receptor (beta chain) was seen a single time. These data are taken from a study of blood T cell repertoires in COVID-19. Study summary: PBMCs, B-cell-depleted T cells, or T cells provided the cDNA or gDNA that made up the material.

Sequencing used immunoSEQ multiplex PCR; TCRdb keeps in-frame clones, though not all of them. The repertoire holds 150,000 to 200,000 clones, with approximately 80% as singletons. Trimming at V came to 2 bases and at J to 5 bases, leaving 6 bases not matched to a gene. This CDR3 has 15 amino acids. Per the germline V gene, CDR1 is MNHEY and CDR2 is SMNVEV (reference sequence). Sample: peripheral blood. The rearrangement links TRBV27 to TRBJ2-5, with 9 bases matching TRBD2. The clonotype originates from an elderly woman with acute or convalescent COVID-19. The CDR3 spells CASSLGASGIETQYF. The CDR3 DNA sequence: TGTGCCAGCAGTTTAGGGGCTAGCGGGATCGAGACCCAGTACTTC.